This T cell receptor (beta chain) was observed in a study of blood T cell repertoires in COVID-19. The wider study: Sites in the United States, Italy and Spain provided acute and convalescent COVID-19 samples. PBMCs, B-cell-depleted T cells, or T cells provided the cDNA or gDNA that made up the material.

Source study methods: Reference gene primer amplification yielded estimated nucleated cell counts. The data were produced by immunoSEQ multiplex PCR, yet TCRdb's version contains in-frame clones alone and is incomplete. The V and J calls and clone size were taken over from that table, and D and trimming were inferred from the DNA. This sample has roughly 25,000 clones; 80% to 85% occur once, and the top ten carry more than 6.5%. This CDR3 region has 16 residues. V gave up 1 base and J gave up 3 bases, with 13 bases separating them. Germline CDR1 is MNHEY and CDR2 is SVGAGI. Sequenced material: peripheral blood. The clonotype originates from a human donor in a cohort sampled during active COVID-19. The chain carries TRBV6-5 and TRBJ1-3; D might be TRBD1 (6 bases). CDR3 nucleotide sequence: TGTGCCAGCAGTTACTTGACAACAGGGCTTGGAAACACCATATATTTT. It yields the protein CASSYLTTGLGNTIYF.